The 2 T cell receptor beta chains presented below share a single source sample, sequenced in a study of blood T cell repertoires in COVID-19. Profiling relied on immunoSEQ multiplex PCR, and the TCRdb table lists in-frame clones only, not all of them. This table has 110,000 or so clones, roughly four fifths appearing once. Sequenced sample: peripheral blood. These receptors were obtained from a woman aged 70-85 years with acute or convalescent COVID-19.

The chain recombines TRBV6-5 with TRBJ1-3; the D gene is possibly TRBD1 (5 bases). The CDR3 loop spans 13 amino acids. V was trimmed by 6 bases and J by 4 bases, leaving 10 bases between them. Germline lookup yields CDR1 MNHEY and CDR2 SVGAGI. The CDR3 loop is CASSRQSGNTIYF. CDR3 in DNA: TGTGCCAGCAGCAGACAGAGCGGAAACACCATATATTTT.

This chain uses TRBV15 with TRBJ1-2; 9 positions agree with TRBD1. V lost 5 bases and J lost 6; bases outside the gene matches: 10. This CDR3 is built from 15 residues. Germline V gene lookup returns CDR1 LNHNV and CDR2 YYDKDF (reference sequence). The chain's CDR3 is CATSGSGTGIHGYTF. The DNA for the CDR3 is TGTGCCACCAGCGGCTCCGGGACAGGGATACATGGCTACACCTTC.